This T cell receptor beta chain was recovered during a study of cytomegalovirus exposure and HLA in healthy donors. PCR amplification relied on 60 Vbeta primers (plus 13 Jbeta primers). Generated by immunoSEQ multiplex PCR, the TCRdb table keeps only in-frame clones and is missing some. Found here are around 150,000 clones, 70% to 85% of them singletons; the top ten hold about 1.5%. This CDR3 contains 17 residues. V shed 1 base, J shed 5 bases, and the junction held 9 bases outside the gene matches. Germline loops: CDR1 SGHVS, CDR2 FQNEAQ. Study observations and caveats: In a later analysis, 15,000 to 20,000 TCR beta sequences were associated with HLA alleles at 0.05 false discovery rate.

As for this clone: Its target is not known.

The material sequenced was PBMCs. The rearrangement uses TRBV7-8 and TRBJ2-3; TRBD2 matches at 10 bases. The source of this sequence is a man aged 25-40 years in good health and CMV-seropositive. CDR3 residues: CASSLEPLAGALDTQYF. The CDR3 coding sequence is TGTGCCAGCAGCTTAGAACCCCTAGCGGGGGCCTTAGATACGCAGTATTTT.